This T cell receptor beta chain was documented in a study of T cell responses to AZD1222 COVID-19 vaccine. As concerns this clone: Its antigen is still unknown.

Only in-frame clones appear in the TCRdb table, and some are missing; sequencing was by immunoSEQ multiplex PCR. The table has approximately 150,000 clones, 75% to 95% seen once; the top ten hold approximately 3%. Trimming shortened V by 1 base and J by 2 bases, and 9 bases separated the two germline ends. The CDR3 is 15 residues long. Germline assignment: CDR1 LGHNA and CDR2 YSLEER. Study-wide findings and caveats: It was only six AZD1222 recipients who were seropositive at baseline. Spike-specific TCR breadth and depth grew following two AZD1222 doses. Targeting of unmutated variant regions was reportedly seen in nearly half of spike-specific TCRs. CD4 TCRs associated with vaccination spanned spike, dominating at 160-218 and 743-854.

The clonotype was recovered from an adult in good health. The sequencing used peripheral blood, collected on day 0 of AZD1222 vaccination. This sequence joins TRBV4-3 and TRBJ1-3; D is unresolved. The CDR3 loop reads CASSQARAAGNTIYF. For the CDR3, the DNA is TGCGCCAGCAGCCAAGCGAGGGCCGCTGGAAACACCATATATTTT.